Presented here are 5 T cell receptor beta chains from one specimen sequenced in a study of OX40 agonist ivuxolimab in advanced cancers. TCRdb's table, derived via immunoSEQ multiplex PCR, lists solely in-frame clones and lacks some. The sample lists over 75,000 clones; 90% to 95% were seen once. Source: CD4+ or CD8+ T cells sorted from blood, taken in a trial of the OX40 agonist ivuxolimab. The receptors shown here come from an adult with an advanced solid tumor such as melanoma, head and neck, liver or kidney cancer.

The V gene is TRBV27, the J gene TRBJ2-3, with 8 nucleotides matching TRBD2. Trimming took 1 base from V and 4 from J; bases not matched to a gene: 10. CDR1 and CDR2 (germline): MNHEY, SMNVEV (reference sequence). This CDR3 is built from 17 residues. The CDR3 DNA follows: TGTGCCAGCAGTTTATGGAGCGGGAGCATTTCGGCAGATACGCAGTATTTT. It is translated as CASSLWSGSISADTQYF.

The CDR3 protein is CASSGQGPGYTF. In DNA form, the CDR3 reads TGTGCCAGCAGTGGACAGGGGCCTGGCTACACCTTC. This chain joins TRBV6-5 and TRBJ1-2, with 9 bases that match TRBD1. The ends lost 5 bases at V and 7 bases at J; junction bases unmatched: 2. The germline V gene encodes CDR1 MNHEY and CDR2 SVGAGI. The length of the CDR3 is 12 residues.

The chain combines TRBV7-2 with TRBJ2-3, with TRBD2 matching 7 bases. Looked up from germline, CDR1 is SGHTA and CDR2 is FQGNSA. V lost 5 bases to trimming and J lost 2 bases; unmatched junction nucleotides: 4. The CDR3 sequence is 14 residues long. The CDR3 DNA reads as TGTGCCAGCAGCCCCCGGGGGGACACAGATACGCAGTATTTT. Translating gives CASSPRGDTDTQYF.

The table lists this clone with a count of one. V is TRBV25-1 and J is TRBJ1-1; no clear D. CDR1 and CDR2 (germline): MGHDK, SYGVNS. CDR3 length equals 11 residues. V was trimmed by 6 bases and J by 10 bases, leaving 12 bases between them. CDR3 sequence: CASRENRAAFF. In nucleotides, the CDR3 is TGTGCCAGCAGAGAGAACCGGGCAGCTTTCTTT.

The chain carries TRBV7-9 and TRBJ2-5, with D possibly being TRBD1 (5 bases). CDR1 and CDR2 (germline): SEHNR, FQNEAQ (reference sequence). This CDR3 is built from 14 residues. Trimming took off 7 bases at V and 2 bases at J, with 14 bases between the two ends. CDR3 sequence (DNA): TGTGCCAGCAAATCATCAGGGTTTCAAGAGACCCAGTACTTC. It specifies CASKSSGFQETQYF.